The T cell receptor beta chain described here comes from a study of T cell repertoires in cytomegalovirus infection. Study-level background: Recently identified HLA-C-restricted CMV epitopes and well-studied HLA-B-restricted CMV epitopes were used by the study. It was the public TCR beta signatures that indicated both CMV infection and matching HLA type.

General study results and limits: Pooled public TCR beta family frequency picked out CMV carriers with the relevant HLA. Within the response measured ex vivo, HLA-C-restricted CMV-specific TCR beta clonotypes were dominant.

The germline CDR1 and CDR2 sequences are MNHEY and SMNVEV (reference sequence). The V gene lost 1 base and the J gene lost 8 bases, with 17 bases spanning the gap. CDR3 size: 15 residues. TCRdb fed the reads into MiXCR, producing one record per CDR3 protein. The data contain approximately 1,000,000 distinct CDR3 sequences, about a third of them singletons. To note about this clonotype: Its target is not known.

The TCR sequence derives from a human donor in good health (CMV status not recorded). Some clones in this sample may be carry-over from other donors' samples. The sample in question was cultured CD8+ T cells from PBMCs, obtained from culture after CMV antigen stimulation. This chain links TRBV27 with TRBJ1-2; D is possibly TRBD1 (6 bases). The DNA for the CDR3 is TGTGCCAGCAGTTTATATTTGCGGGACAAAGACGGCTACACCTTC. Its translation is CASSLYLRDKDGYTF.